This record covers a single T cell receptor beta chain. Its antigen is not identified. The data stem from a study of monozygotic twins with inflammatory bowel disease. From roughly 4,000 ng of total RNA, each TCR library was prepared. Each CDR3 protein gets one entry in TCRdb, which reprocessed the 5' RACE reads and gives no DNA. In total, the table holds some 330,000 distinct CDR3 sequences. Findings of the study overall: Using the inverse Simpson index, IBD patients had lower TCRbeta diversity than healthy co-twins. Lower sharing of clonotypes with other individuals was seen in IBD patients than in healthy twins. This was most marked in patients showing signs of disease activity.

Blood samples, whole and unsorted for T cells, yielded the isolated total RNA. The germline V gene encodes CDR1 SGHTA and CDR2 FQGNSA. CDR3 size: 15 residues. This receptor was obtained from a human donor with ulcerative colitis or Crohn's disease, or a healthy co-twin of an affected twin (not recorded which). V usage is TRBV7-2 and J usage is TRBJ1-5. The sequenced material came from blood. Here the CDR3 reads CASSFTDNSNQPQHF.